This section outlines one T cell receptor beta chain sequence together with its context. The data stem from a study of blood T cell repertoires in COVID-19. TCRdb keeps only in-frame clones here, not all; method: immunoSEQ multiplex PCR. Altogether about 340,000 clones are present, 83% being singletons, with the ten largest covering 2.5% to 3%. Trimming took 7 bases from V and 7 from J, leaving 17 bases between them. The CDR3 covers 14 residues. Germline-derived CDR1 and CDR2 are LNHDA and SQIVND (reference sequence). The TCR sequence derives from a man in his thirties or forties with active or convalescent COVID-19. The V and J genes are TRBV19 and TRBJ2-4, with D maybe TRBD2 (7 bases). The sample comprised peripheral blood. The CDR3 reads CASTQGGAQNIQYF. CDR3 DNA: TGTGCCAGTACCCAAGGGGGGGCGCAGAACATTCAGTACTTC.